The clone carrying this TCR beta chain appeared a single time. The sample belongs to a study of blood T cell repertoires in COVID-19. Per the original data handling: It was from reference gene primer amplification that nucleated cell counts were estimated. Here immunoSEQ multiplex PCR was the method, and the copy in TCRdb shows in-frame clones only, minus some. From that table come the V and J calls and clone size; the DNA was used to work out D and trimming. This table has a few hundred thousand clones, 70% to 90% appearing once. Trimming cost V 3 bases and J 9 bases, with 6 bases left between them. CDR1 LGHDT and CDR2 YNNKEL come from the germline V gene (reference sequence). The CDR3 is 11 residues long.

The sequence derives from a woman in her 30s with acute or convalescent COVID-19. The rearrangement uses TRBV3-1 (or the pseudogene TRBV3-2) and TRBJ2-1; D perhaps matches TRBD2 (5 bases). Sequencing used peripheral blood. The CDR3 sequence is CASSHGGEQFF. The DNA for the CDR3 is TGTGCCAGCAGCCATGGAGGTGAGCAGTTCTTC.